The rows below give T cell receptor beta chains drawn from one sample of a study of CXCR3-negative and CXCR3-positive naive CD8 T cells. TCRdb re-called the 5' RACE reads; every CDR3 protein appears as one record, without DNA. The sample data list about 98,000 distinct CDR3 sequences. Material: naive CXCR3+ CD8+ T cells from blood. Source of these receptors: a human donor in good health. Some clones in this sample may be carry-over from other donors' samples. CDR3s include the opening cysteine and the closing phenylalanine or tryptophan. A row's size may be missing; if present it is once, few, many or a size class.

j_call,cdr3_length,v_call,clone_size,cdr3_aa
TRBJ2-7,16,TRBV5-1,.,CASSLLVGSEGHEQYF
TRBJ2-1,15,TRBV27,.,CASSPGQGGYNEQFF
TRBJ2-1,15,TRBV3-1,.,CASSQGEATYNEQFF
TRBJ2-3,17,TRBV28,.,CASSTGQGPPGTDTQYF
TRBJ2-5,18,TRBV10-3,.,CAISGTSGLKATEETQYF
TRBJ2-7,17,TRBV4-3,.,CASSQTGLAGTLGEQYF
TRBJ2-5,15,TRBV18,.,CASSPPRTGQETQYF
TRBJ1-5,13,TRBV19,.,CASSYTQNQPQHF
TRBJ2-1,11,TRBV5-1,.,CASSLGYEQFF
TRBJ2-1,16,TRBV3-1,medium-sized,CASSQGTSGIVFEQFF
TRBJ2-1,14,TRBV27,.,CASLSGGPYNEQFF
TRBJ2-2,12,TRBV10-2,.,CASRMGGGELFF
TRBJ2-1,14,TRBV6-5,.,CASSRKDRVNEQFF
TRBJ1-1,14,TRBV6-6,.,CASSSDSMNTEAFF
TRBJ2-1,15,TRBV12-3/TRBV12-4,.,CASSLSPGPSREQFF
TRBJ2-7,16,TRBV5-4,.,CASSQSFGTESYEQYF
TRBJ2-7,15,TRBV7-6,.,CASSFGEAGAYEQYF
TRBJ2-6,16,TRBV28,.,CASSPLDTSGANVLTF
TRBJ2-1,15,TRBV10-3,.,CAIRMQGARDNEQFF
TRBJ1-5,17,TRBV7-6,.,CASSIWPGDQNNQPQHF
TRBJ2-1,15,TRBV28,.,CASRRDRGLGNEQFF
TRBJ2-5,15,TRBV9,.,CASTTAGAGGETQYF
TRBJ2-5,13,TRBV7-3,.,CASSFGQQETQYF
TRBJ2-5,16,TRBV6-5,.,CASSYSLAAYQETQYF
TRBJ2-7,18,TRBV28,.,CASSSSIGTGGNGDEQYF
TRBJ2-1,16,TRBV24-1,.,CATSNIAVTGIDEQFF
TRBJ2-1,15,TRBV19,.,CASSVQRSSYNEQFF
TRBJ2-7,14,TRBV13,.,CASSRGTTPYEQYF
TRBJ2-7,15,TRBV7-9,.,CASSSSLAGGLEQYF
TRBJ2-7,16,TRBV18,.,CASSPSPQDFSYEQYF
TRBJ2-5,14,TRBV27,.,CASSLQGAGETQYF
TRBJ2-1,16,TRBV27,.,CASSSALAGGRNEQFF
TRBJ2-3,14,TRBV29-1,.,CSVIKAVDTDTQYF
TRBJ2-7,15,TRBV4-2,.,CASSQGLAGVYEQYF
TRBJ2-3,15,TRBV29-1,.,CSVGGRTESTDTQYF
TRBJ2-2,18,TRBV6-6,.,CASRAGITTSANTGELFF
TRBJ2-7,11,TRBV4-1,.,CASSQPPYLYF
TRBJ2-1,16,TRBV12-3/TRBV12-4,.,CASSRRSGVSYNEQFF
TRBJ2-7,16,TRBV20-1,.,CSARSLRAQGIYEQYF
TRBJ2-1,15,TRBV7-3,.,CASSPSGGGNNEQFF
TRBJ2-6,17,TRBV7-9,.,CASSSIDARSGANVLTF
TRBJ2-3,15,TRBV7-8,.,CASSYSPSGTDTQYF
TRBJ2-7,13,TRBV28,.,CASSLIPFYEPYF
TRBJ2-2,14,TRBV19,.,CASNGLANTGELFF
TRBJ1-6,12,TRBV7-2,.,CASSGANSPLHF
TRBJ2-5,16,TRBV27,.,CASTGRTGTRGETQYF
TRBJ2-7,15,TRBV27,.,CASSLLADLNYEQYF
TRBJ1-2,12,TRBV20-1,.,CSARDREVGYTF
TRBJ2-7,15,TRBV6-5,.,CASIPRADSSYEQYF
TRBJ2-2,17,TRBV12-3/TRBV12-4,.,CASSLVPGQPNPGELFF
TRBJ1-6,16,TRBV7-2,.,CASSPAPGPPRSPLHF
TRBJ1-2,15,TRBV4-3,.,CASSHSAGAEYGYTF
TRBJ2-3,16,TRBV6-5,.,CASSESGRGLTDTQYF
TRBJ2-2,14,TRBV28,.,CASSMTSATGELFF
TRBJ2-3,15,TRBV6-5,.,CASSYFGTSGDTQYF